This T cell receptor beta chain was recorded in a study of shared T cell receptors in the human thymus. V dropped 3 bases and J dropped 4 bases, with 16 bases sitting between them. The CDR3 loop spans 15 amino acids. The germline CDR1 and CDR2 sequences are LGHNA and YSLEER. TCRdb's table, derived via immunoSEQ multiplex PCR, lists solely in-frame clones and lacks some. The repertoire holds some 660,000 clones, more than 75% seen once, with 0.0094% in the top ten. The sample was also reused in another study, on human thymus T cells. That report notes: Healthy Finnish infants undergoing corrective surgery for congenital heart defects were used as donors.

The chain joins TRBV4-3 to TRBJ2-7; D might be TRBD1 (6 bases). Sequencing was performed on thymocytes. The sequence was collected from a boy under two years old with a congenital heart defect. The CDR3 protein is CASSQTYLGAYEQYF. In DNA, the CDR3 is TGCGCCAGCAGCCAGACATACTTGGGGGCGTACGAGCAGTACTTC.